The 20 T cell receptor beta chains given below trace back to one sample, sequenced in a study of post-analysis software for immune sequencing data. Study-wide results and caveats: Higher frequency in patients than in controls was seen for about five TRBV segments, with TRBV5-6, TRBV5-1 and TRBV20-1 among them.

Antigen specificity for these receptors is unknown. Each TCR beta cDNA library carried unique molecular identifiers. TCRdb reprocessed the PCR reads via MiXCR and lists one record per CDR3 protein. The sample shows around 200,000 distinct CDR3 sequences, about 30% of them seen only once. The specimen sequenced was blood. The receptors come from a girl aged 2 to 17 with multiple sclerosis.

The chain's CDR3 is CASSYLRGGDGYTF. CDR3 nucleotide sequence: TGTGCCAGCAGTTACCTTCGTGGAGGGGATGGCTACACCTTC. V and J are TRBV6-5 and TRBJ1-2, with D possibly being TRBD1 (5 bases). Germline loops: CDR1 MNHEY, CDR2 SVGAGI. With 2 bases removed from V and 6 bases from J, the gap between germline ends came to 13 bases. The CDR3 length is 14 residues.

The V call is TRBV4-1, the J call TRBJ1-1; no reliable D call. The V end was cut by 0 bases, the J end by 3 bases, with 20 bases between. Germline CDR1 and CDR2: MGHRA and YSYEKL. The CDR3 spans 18 residues. The CDR3 sequence: CASSQDRVKAYMDTEAFF. The CDR3 DNA is TGCGCCAGCAGCCAAGATCGAGTAAAAGCCTACATGGACACTGAAGCTTTCTTT.

About this clonotype: The junction and the germline gene differ at one end; a read error may be behind it. The chain employs TRBV4-1 and TRBJ2-4, with D perhaps matching TRBD1 or TRBD2 (6 bases each). The germline gives CDR1 MGHRA, CDR2 YSYEKL. The CDR3 contains 18 residues. The CDR3 sequence: CASNQGGATGARRNEQYF. The DNA of the CDR3 is TGCGCCAGCAACCAAGGCGGGGCGACAGGTGCTAGAAGGAATGAGCAGTACTTC.

As regards this clonotype: A much larger clonotype is one base distant, so this may be a read error. The DNA of the CDR3 is TGCAGTGCCCACACGGGGGTCCAAGGGACCCAGTACTTC. Its protein is CSAHTGVQGTQYF. V is TRBV20-1 and J is TRBJ2-5, with D possibly matching TRBD2 (6 bases). The CDR3 runs to 13 residues. Germline loops: CDR1 DFQATT, CDR2 SNEGSKA (reference sequence).

A remark on this clonotype: The germline gene is not matched at one end of the junction; a read error may be the cause. The J gene is TRBJ2-2, the V gene TRBV7-7, with D perhaps TRBD2 (5 bases). CDR1 is SSHAT and CDR2 is FNYEAQ in the germline V gene (reference sequence). This CDR3 region has 15 residues. The DNA for the CDR3 is TGTGCTAGCAGCTTAGGTACCAGAGGGACCGGGGAGCTGTTTTTT. As protein: CASSLGTRGTGELFF.

This clonotype was detected ten times or more. The chain is built from TRBV12-3 or TRBV12-4 and TRBJ2-3, with 9 bases identical to TRBD2. The ends lost 3 bases at V and 0 bases at J; junction bases unmatched: 7. The CDR3 totals 17 residues. The CDR3 DNA follows: TGTGCCAGCAGTTTCCCAGGGACTAGCAGAAGCACAGATACGCAGTATTTT. It yields the protein CASSFPGTSRSTDTQYF.

The chain has TRBV29-1 and TRBJ1-1, with D unclear. The CDR3 has 12 amino acids. Trimming left V 4 bases short and J 0 bases short, with 6 bases between. Germline V CDR1 and CDR2: SQVTM, ANQGSEA. The CDR3 loop is CSVGPVNTEAFF. CDR3 bases: TGCAGCGTTGGGCCTGTGAACACTGAAGCTTTCTTT.

At least ten counts were recorded for this clonotype. This rearrangement joins TRBV18 to TRBJ2-3; D ambiguous. This CDR3 contains 13 residues. V dropped 3 bases and J dropped 0 bases, with 4 bases sitting between them. CDR1 is KGHSH and CDR2 is LQKENI in the germline V gene. The CDR3 region has the DNA TGTGCCAGCTCACCCTCTAGCACAGATACGCAGTATTTT. Translating it yields CASSPSSTDTQYF. Full variable domain (rest looked up from reference TRBV18 and TRBJ2-3): NAGVMQNPRHLVRRRGQEARLRCSPMKGHSHVYWYRQLPEEGLKFMVYLQKENIIDESGMPKERFSAEFPKEGPSILRIQQVVRGDSAAYFCASSPSSTDTQYFGPGTRLTVL.

In this sample, this clonotype turned up many times. The chain recombines TRBV5-1 with TRBJ1-1; D remains ambiguous. The germline CDR1 and CDR2 sequences are SGHRS and YFSETQ. Trimming removed 4 bases at V and 1 base at J, with 8 bases between. This CDR3 is built from 13 residues. CDR3 nucleotide sequence: TGCGCCAGCAGCCAAACAAAGAACACTGAAGCTTTCTTT. It translates to CASSQTKNTEAFF.

On this clonotype: Its ends do not fully match the called genes, so a read error is possible. The chain employs TRBV5-1 and TRBJ2-4; TRBD1 matches 9 bases. The CDR3 runs 15 residues. Germline assignment: CDR1 SGHRS and CDR2 YFSETQ. CDR3 DNA: TGCGCCGGCAGCTTGAGCGGACAGGGGAAAAACATTCAGTACTTC. Its protein product is CAGSLSGQGKNIQYF.

The table lists this clonotype with a count of one. This may stem from a read error, because a much larger clone lies one nucleotide away. The gene calls are TRBV20-1 and TRBJ2-1; D call uncertain. The J call may be wrong; the DNA end is better matched by TRBJ2-7. The germline gives CDR1 DFQATT, CDR2 SNEGSKA (reference sequence). This CDR3 has 14 amino acids. The CDR3 is CSALILDSYNEQYF. CDR3 nucleotides: TGCAGTGCCCTAATACTGGATTCCTACAATGAGCAGTACTTC.

V is TRBV12-3 or TRBV12-4 and J is TRBJ2-2, with 8 bases aligning to TRBD1. The CDR3 is 15 residues long. With V trimmed by 4 bases and J by 4 bases, 5 bases remained unmatched. The CDR3: CASSSRGQGTGELFF. In nucleotides, the CDR3 is TGTGCCAGCAGTTCAAGAGGACAGGGCACCGGGGAGCTGTTTTTT.

This clonotype has just a few counts. This chain connects TRBV9 to TRBJ2-7; D is unresolved. Per germline, CDR1 SGDLS and CDR2 YYNGEE. This CDR3 has 17 residues. V was cut by 0 bases and J by 0 bases, with 16 bases left in between. The CDR3 protein is CASSVDGIGPSSYEQYF. The CDR3 DNA is TGTGCCAGCAGCGTAGATGGGATCGGTCCGAGCTCCTACGAGCAGTACTTC.

This clonotype was seen ten or more times. V usage is TRBV29-1 and J usage is TRBJ2-5; D gene unclear. Trimming cost V 2 bases and J 5 bases, with 12 bases left between them. The length of the CDR3 is 13 residues. Germline lookup yields CDR1 SQVTM and CDR2 ANQGSEA. The CDR3, as DNA: TGCAGCGTTGAACGGCAGGCGAGGGAGACCCAGTACTTC. It specifies CSVERQARETQYF. The full variable domain, its missing parts supplied by reference TRBV29-1 and TRBJ2-5, is SAVISQKPSRDICQRGTSLTIQCQVDSQVTMMFWYRQQPGQSLTLIATANQGSEATYESGFVIDKFPISRPNLTFSTLTVSNMSPEDSSIYLCSVERQARETQYFGPGTRLLVL.

This CDR3 is CASSQVAPYNSPLHF. In DNA form, the CDR3 reads TGTGCCAGCAGCCAAGTAGCACCCTATAATTCACCCCTCCACTTT. V is TRBV3-1 and J is TRBJ1-6; D gene uncertain. Germline V gene data show CDR1 as LGHDT and CDR2 as YNNKEL (reference sequence). Trimming cost V 1 base and J 2 bases, with 6 bases left between them. The CDR3 consists of 15 residues.

The chain joins TRBV29-1 to TRBJ1-5; D possibly corresponds to TRBD1 (6 bases). V shed 1 base and J shed 7 bases, with 11 bases lying between them. CDR3 length: 13 amino acids. Germline loops: CDR1 SQVTM, CDR2 ANQGSEA. DNA of the CDR3: TGCAGCGTTGAAGTCAACAGGGCCCAGCCCCAGCATTTT. Translation gives CSVEVNRAQPQHF.

This clonotype was observed a few times. The V and J genes are TRBV20-1 and TRBJ2-4; D possibly corresponds to TRBD1 (6 bases). The DNA end is a closer match to TRBJ2-5, so the J assignment may be wrong. The CDR3 spans 14 residues. CDR1 DFQATT and CDR2 SNEGSKA come from the germline V gene (reference sequence). CDR3: CSARALVGAETQYF. The CDR3 coding sequence is TGCAGTGCTAGAGCTCTGGTGGGGGCTGAGACCCAGTACTTC.

This clonotype was seen more than once but under ten times. This chain links TRBV7-2 with TRBJ1-1; 10 bases are shared with TRBD1. This CDR3 is built from 17 residues. Germline CDR1 reads SGHTA; CDR2 reads FQGNSA. V dropped 1 base and J dropped 1; count of bases not matched to a gene: 6. Here the CDR3 DNA reads TGTGCCAGCAGCTTAGAAGACAGGGGGCAGAGGAACACTGAAGCTTTCTTT. Translating gives CASSLEDRGQRNTEAFF. Filled out from reference TRBV7-2 and TRBJ1-1, the complete variable domain reads GAGVSQSPSNKVTEKGKDVELRCDPISGHTALYWYRQSLGQGLEFLIYFQGNSAPDKSGLPSDRFSAERTGGSVSTLTIQRTQQEDSAVYLCASSLEDRGQRNTEAFFGQGTRLTVV.

This clonotype was seen repeatedly, ten times or more. The chain combines TRBV29-1 with TRBJ1-1, with no clear D. Germline loops: CDR1 SQVTM, CDR2 ANQGSEA. The V end lost 7 bases, the J end lost 1 base, and 7 bases lay between the germline ends. This CDR3 has 11 residues. The CDR3 spells CSGSKNTEAFF. CDR3 DNA sequence: TGCAGCGGCAGTAAGAACACTGAAGCTTTCTTT.

Details on this clonotype: Just one base apart from a much larger clone, this may be a read error. The rearrangement joins TRBV5-5 to TRBJ1-2; 9 bases map to TRBD1. CDR1 is SGHKS and CDR2 is YYEKEE in the germline V gene (reference sequence). With 0 bases clipped from V and 7 bases from J, the junction kept 4 bases outside the gene matches. The CDR3 totals 14 residues. Here the CDR3 DNA reads TGTGCCAGCAGCTTGGAGGGGACAGGGATTGGCTACACCTTC. It translates to CASSLEGTGIGYTF.